This TCR beta chain was sequenced for a study of CD8 T cells in Susac syndrome. CDR3 length: 16 amino acids. Per germline, CDR1 ENHRY and CDR2 SYGVKD. V trimming: 2 bases; J trimming: 4 bases; junction bases outside the gene matches: 8. Reverse transcription used about 0.45 to 1 ug RNA and random hexamers. TCRdb redid the calling of the immunoSEQ multiplex PCR reads with MiXCR, one entry per CDR3 protein. The repertoire holds some 300,000 distinct CDR3 sequences, with over 75% as singletons. Sequences were obtained from CD8+ T cells from PBMCs. The receptor was derived from a human donor with multiple sclerosis. The chain combines TRBV10-3 with TRBJ2-1, with TRBD1 matching 7 bases. This chain's CDR3 is CAISEIGTVVYNEQFF. The CDR3 nucleotides read TGTGCCATCAGTGAGATTGGGACAGTCGTGTACAATGAGCAGTTCTTC.